This T cell receptor beta chain stems from a study of cytomegalovirus exposure and HLA in healthy donors. The germline V gene has CDR1 SGDLS and CDR2 YYNGEE. Trimming took 0 bases from V and 2 from J; bases not matched to a gene: 4. CDR3 length equals 15 residues. About this clone itself: The antigen is not known.

The repertoire was sequenced with immunoSEQ multiplex PCR; TCRdb's copy has only in-frame clones and lacks some. The table includes 190,000 or so clones, 70% to 85% detected once. Whole-study results and caveats: About 180 TCR beta chains were listed as cytomegalovirus-associated. In vitro work confirmed that a few CMV-associated chains recognize CMV antigens. Accounts indicate the classifier identified cytomegalovirus status with strong specificity and sensitivity.

This TCR was sampled from a woman under 40 in good health and CMV-seropositive. The chain links TRBV9 to TRBJ2-7; 8 bases match TRBD2. The sample consisted of PBMCs. The CDR3 protein is CASSVAPGGAYEQYF. CDR3 bases: TGTGCCAGCAGCGTAGCTCCGGGAGGGGCCTACGAGCAGTACTTC.